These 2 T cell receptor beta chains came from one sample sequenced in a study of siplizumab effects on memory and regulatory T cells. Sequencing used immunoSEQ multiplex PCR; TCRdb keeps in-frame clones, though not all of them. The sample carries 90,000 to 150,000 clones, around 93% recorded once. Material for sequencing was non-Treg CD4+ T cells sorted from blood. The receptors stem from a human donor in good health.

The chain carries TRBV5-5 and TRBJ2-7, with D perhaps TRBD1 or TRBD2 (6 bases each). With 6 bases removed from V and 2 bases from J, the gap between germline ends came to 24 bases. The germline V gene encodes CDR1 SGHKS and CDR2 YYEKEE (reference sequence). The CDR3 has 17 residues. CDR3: CASNPAGTPGLTYEQYF. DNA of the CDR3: TGTGCCAGCAACCCGGCCGGGACACCGGGACTGACCTACGAGCAGTACTTC.

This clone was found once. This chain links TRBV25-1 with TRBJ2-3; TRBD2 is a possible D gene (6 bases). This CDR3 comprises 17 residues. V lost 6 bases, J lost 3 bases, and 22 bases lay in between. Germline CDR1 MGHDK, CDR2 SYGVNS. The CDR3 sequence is CASRPTGTLSGTDTQYF. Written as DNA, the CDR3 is TGTGCCAGCAGACCCACGGGGACCCTAAGCGGGACAGATACGCAGTATTTT.